This TCR beta chain was sequenced for a study of cytomegalovirus exposure and HLA in healthy donors. For the study at large: Researchers previously reported finding 90 million to 130 million unique TCR beta sequences from 170 million or so T cells. Study-level results: Later, TCR association rates were found to vary by HLA locus, highest for DRB1 and lowest for HLA-C. The authors excluded some V segments, including TRBV6-2 and TRBV6-3, as indistinguishable.

Germline CDR1 and CDR2: MNHEY and SVGAGI. V lost 5 bases, J lost 5 bases, and 15 bases lay in between. The CDR3 consists of 15 residues. Primers included in the PCR were 60 Vbeta and 13 Jbeta primers. Method: immunoSEQ multiplex PCR; TCRdb's copy keeps in-frame clones and lacks some. This repertoire shows under 200,000 clones, approximately 80% found once; its top ten account for roughly 2%. A single count supports this clone. Its specificity is unknown. The TCR originated in a man aged 45 to 65 in good health and CMV-seropositive. The V call is TRBV6-5, the J call TRBJ1-4, with a weak D call TRBD1 (5 bases). Sequenced input: PBMCs. CDR3 sequence: CASSPSGLSNEKLFF. The CDR3 nucleotides read TGTGCCAGCAGTCCCTCGGGACTCTCGAATGAAAAACTGTTTTTT.